The rows below give T cell receptor beta chains drawn from one sample of a study of blood T cell repertoires in COVID-19. Assay: immunoSEQ multiplex PCR; the TCRdb copy retains only in-frame clones and omits some. The profile shows 55,000 to 85,000 clones, over 75% of them singletons. Sequenced input: peripheral blood. These receptors originate from a woman younger than 35 with acute or convalescent COVID-19. Each CDR3 is given with its conserved first and last residue. The D gene is left open where the match is weak. For some rows the clone size is stated as once, few or many, or as a class when expanded; others skip it.

d_call clone_size j_call v_call cdr3_nt cdr3_aa
TRBD1 NA TRBJ1-2 TRBV2 TGTGCCAGCCAGGGGGCGCTGAGGGCTAACTATGGCTACACCTTC CASQGALRANYGYTF
TRBD1 NA TRBJ2-3 TRBV6-4 TGTGCCAGCAGTGCGTCAGGGGGTACAGATACGCAGTATTTT CASSASGGTDTQYF
TRBD2 NA TRBJ2-1 TRBV6-2/TRBV6-3 TGTGCCAGCAGTTACCTCGGACTAGCGGGACGCGACTACAATGAGCAGTTCTTC CASSYLGLAGRDYNEQFF
TRBD1 NA TRBJ1-2 TRBV30 TGTGCCTGGAGTGTGGGACAGGGGTTTGGCTACACCTTC CAWSVGQGFGYTF
NA NA TRBJ2-2 TRBV19 TGTGCCAGTAGTATCGGGAACACCGGGGAGCTGTTTTTT CASSIGNTGELFF
TRBD1 NA TRBJ1-3 TRBV3-1/TRBV3-2 TGTGCCAGCAGCCCACAGAGACAGGGAAAAATTGGAAACACCATATATTTT CASSPQRQGKIGNTIYF
TRBD2 NA TRBJ2-1 TRBV7-8 TGTGCCAGCAGACCCGGACTAGCGGGAGTATCGGTCTACAATGAGCAGTTCTTC CASRPGLAGVSVYNEQFF
NA few TRBJ1-2 TRBV28 TGTGCCAGCAGTTTGCCGCTACTCTATGGCTACACCTTC CASSLPLLYGYTF
NA NA TRBJ2-1 TRBV11-2 TGTGCCAGCAGCTTAGGTCGCTCCTACAATGAGCAGTTCTTC CASSLGRSYNEQFF
NA few TRBJ1-1 TRBV7-2 TGTGCCAGCAGCTTATACAGGGATAACACTGAAGCTTTCTTT CASSLYRDNTEAFF
NA NA TRBJ1-2 TRBV6-1 TGTGCCAGCAGTGAAGCGCCCGGGGAGGACTATGGCTACACCTTC CASSEAPGEDYGYTF
NA NA TRBJ1-5 TRBV6-6 TGTGCCAGCACTTCGGGACTGTTCGATCAGCCCCAGCATTTT CASTSGLFDQPQHF
NA few TRBJ2-2 TRBV21-1 TGTGCCAGCAGCAACCCTAGGGGGACAGGGAACACCGGGGAGCTGTTTTTT CASSNPRGTGNTGELFF
TRBD2 few TRBJ2-3 TRBV13 TGTGCCAGCAGCTTAGGATCTAGCGGGGGGGTTAGCACAGATACGCAGTATTTT CASSLGSSGGVSTDTQYF
NA few TRBJ1-5 TRBV6-1 TGTGCCAGCAGTGTACTCTACAGGGTTAGCAATCAGCCCCAGCATTTT CASSVLYRVSNQPQHF
TRBD1 once TRBJ2-2 TRBV5-4 TGTGCCAGCAGCTTGGAAGGGACAGGGGTCACCGGGGAGCTGTTTTTT CASSLEGTGVTGELFF
NA NA TRBJ2-1 TRBV11-3 TGTGCCAGCAGCTTAGGACAGTCCCCCTCAACTGAGCAGTTCTTC CASSLGQSPSTEQFF
TRBD2 few TRBJ2-2 TRBV19 TGTGCCAGTACGGTAGCCGGGGCAGCGCGGGGGGCCGGGGAGCTGTTTTTT CASTVAGAARGAGELFF
TRBD2 once TRBJ2-7 TRBV5-5 TGTGCCAGCAGCGTGGCGGGAGACTTCCACGAGCAGTACTTC CASSVAGDFHEQYF
TRBD1 NA TRBJ2-1 TRBV5-4 TGTGCCAGCAGCACCGGGACAGGGGTCAATGAGCAGTTCTTC CASSTGTGVNEQFF
TRBD2 NA TRBJ2-3 TRBV7-6 TGTGCCAGCAGCCCGGGACTATCGATAGCTAGCACAGATACGCAGTATTTT CASSPGLSIASTDTQYF
TRBD1 NA TRBJ1-1 TRBV29-1 TGCAGCGTGTCCGGGACAGGGGGCTTCGGCACTGAAGCTTTCTTT CSVSGTGGFGTEAFF